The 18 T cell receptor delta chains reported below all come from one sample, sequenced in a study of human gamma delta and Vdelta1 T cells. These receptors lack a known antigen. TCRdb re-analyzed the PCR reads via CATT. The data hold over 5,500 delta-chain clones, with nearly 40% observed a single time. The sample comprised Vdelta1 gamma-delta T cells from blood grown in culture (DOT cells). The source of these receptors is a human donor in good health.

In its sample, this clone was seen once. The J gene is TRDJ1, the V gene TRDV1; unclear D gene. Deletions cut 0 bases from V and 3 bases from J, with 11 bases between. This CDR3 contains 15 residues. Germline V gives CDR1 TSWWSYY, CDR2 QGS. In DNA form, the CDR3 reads TGTGCTCTTGGGGAACTATCAGATCACGCCGATAAACTCATCTTT. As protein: CALGELSDHADKLIF.

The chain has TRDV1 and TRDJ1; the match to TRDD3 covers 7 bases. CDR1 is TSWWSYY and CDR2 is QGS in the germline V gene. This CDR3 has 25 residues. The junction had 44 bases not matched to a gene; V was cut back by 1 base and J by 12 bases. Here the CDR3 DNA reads TGTGCTCTTGGGGAACCCCCCCCAGGGTCGTTTAACTCCCTCGGGGGGGATCCCCCACGGCTACGGGTCATCTTT. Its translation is CALGEPPPGSFNSLGGDPPRLRVIF.

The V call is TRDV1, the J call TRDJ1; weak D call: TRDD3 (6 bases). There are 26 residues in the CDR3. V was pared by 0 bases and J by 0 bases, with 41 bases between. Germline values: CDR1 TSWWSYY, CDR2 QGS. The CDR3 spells CALGELEAGIASLTSPWGPYTDKLIF. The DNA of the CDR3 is TGTGCTCTTGGGGAACTAGAAGCCGGGATCGCCTCCCTAACAAGCCCCTGGGGACCGTACACCGATAAACTCATCTTT.

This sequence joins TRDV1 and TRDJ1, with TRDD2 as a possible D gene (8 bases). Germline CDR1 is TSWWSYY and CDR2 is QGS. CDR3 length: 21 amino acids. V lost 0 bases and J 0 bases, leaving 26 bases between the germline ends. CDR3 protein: CALGELGLPKGGWGDTDKLIF. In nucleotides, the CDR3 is TGTGCTCTTGGGGAACTGGGCCTTCCTAAGGGGGGCTGGGGGGACACCGATAAACTCATCTTT.

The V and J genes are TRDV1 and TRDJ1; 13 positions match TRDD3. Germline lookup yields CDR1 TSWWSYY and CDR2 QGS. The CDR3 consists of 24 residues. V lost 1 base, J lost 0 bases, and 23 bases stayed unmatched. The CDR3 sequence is CALGEPIPTRAYWGIRPYTDKLIF. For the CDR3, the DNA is TGTGCTCTTGGGGAACCTATTCCTACGCGGGCGTACTGGGGGATACGACCTTACACCGATAAACTCATCTTT.

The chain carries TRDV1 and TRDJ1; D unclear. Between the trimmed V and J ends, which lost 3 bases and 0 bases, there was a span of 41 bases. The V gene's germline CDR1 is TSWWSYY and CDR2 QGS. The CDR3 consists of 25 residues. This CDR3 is CALGDRTLVRAHPDTGTFYTDKLIF. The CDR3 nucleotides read TGTGCTCTTGGGGACCGTACTCTGGTACGGGCCCACCCGGACACAGGTACCTTTTACACCGATAAACTCATCTTT.

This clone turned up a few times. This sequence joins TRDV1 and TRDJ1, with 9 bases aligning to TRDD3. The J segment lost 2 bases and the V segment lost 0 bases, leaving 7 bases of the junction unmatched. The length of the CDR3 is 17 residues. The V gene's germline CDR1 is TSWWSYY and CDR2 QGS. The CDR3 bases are TGTGCTCTTGGGGAACTTAATAGGGGATACGAGACCGATAAACTCATCTTT. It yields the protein CALGELNRGYETDKLIF.

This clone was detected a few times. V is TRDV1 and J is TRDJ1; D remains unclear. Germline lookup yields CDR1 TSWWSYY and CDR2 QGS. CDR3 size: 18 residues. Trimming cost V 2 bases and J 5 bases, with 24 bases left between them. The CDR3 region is CALGEGAPRDRRTDKLIF. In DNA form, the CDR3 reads TGTGCTCTTGGGGAAGGGGCCCCTCGGGACCGCCGGACGGATAAACTCATCTTT.

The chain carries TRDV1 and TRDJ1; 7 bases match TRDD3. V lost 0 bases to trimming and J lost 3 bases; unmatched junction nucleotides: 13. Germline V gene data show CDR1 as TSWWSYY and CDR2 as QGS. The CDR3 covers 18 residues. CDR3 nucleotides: TGTGCTCTTGGGGAACTGGGTCCTATACTTGGGGGACCCGATAAACTCATCTTT. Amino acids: CALGELGPILGGPDKLIF.

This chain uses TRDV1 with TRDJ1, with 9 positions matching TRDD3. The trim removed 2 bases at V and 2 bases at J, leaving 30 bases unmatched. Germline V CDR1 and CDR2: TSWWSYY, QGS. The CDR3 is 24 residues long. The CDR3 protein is CALGEDGRPSFSSVLGEGTDKLIF. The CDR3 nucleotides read TGTGCTCTTGGGGAAGACGGACGGCCTTCCTTTAGTTCCGTACTGGGGGAGGGGACCGATAAACTCATCTTT.

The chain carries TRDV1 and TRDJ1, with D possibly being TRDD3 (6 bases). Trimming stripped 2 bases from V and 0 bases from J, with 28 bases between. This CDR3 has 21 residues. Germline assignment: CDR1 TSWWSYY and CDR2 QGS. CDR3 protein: CALGEVLPRLGTMPYTDKLIF. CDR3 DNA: TGTGCTCTTGGGGAAGTACTCCCCCGGCTGGGGACCATGCCGTACACCGATAAACTCATCTTT.

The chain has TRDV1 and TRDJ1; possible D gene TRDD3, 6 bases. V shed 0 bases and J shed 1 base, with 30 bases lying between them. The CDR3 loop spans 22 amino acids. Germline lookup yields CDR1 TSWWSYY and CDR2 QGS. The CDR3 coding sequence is TGTGCTCTTGGGGAACTACGGTGGGGGCTACGGGCAGTTGTTAGTGTCACCGATAAACTCATCTTT. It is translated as CALGELRWGLRAVVSVTDKLIF.

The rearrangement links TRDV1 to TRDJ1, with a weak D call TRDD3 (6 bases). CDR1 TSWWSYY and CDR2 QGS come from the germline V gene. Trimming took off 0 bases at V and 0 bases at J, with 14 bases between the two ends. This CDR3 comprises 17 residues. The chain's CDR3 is CALGELSPGDHTDKLIF. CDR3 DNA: TGTGCTCTTGGGGAACTTTCGCCCGGGGATCACACCGATAAACTCATCTTT.

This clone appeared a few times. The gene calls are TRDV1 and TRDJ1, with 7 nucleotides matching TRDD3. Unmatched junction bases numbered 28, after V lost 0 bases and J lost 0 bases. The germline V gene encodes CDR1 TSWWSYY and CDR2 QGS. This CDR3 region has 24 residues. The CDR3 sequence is CALGELWIGGGDSKYWGYTDKLIF. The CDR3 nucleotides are TGTGCTCTTGGGGAACTATGGATAGGGGGAGGGGATTCCAAGTACTGGGGATACACCGATAAACTCATCTTT.

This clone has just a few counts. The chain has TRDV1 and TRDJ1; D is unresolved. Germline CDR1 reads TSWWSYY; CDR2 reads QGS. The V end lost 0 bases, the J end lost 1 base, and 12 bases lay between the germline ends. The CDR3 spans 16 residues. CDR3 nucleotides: TGTGCTCTTGGGGAACTACCGTTTAATCCCACCGATAAACTCATCTTT. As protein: CALGELPFNPTDKLIF.

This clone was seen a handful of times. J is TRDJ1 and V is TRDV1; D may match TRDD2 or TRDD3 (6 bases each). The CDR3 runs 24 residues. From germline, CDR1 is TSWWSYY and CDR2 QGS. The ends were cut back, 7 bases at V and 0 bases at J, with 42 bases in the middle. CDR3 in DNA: TGTGCTCTTGCCGATATAACCCGCGCCTCCTACGGGTGGGTTAAGTGGGGGGACACCGATAAACTCATCTTT. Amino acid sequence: CALADITRASYGWVKWGDTDKLIF.

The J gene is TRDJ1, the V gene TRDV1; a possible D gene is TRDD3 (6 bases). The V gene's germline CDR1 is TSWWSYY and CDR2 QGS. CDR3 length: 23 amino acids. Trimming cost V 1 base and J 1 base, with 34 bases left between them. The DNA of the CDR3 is TGTGCTCTTGGGGAACGTTCGAAGTCCACCAGGGAATGGGGATTTGTGGGCACCGATAAACTCATCTTT. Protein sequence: CALGERSKSTREWGFVGTDKLIF.

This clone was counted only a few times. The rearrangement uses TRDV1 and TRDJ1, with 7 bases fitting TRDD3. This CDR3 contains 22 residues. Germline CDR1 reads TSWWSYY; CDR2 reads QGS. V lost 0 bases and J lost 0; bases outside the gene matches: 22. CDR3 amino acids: CALGELGVLPVLGPPYTDKLIF. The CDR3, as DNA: TGTGCTCTTGGGGAACTAGGGGTCCTCCCCGTACTGGGGCCTCCGTACACCGATAAACTCATCTTT.